Listed below are T cell receptor beta chains from one sample, sequenced in a study of blood T cell repertoires in COVID-19. Using immunoSEQ multiplex PCR, the repertoire was profiled, and TCRdb retains in-frame clones only, with some absent. The table has about 480,000 clones, roughly 89% seen once. Sequences were obtained from peripheral blood. The receptors stem from a man aged 18 to 29 with COVID-19, enrolled during active disease. CDR3s include the opening cysteine and the closing phenylalanine or tryptophan. A D gene is named only where the DNA matches it firmly. Size is omitted from some rows. Given values are once, few, many or a class for expanded clones.

D,size,J,V,DNA,CDR3
NA,NA,TRBJ2-5,TRBV7-8,TGTGCCACCGAGGGACTCTTACAAGAGACCCAGTACTTC,CATEGLLQETQYF
TRBD1,NA,TRBJ2-7,TRBV5-1,TGCGCCAGCAGCCTGGGACAGGGAGCCTACGAGCAGTACTTC,CASSLGQGAYEQYF
NA,NA,TRBJ1-5,TRBV6-5,TGTGCCAGCAGCGCTACCCTCGGGAGCAATCAGCCCCAGCATTTT,CASSATLGSNQPQHF
NA,few,TRBJ1-4,TRBV20-1,TGCAGTGCTAGTAATCTAGGGGAGGATGAAAAACTGTTTTTT,CSASNLGEDEKLFF
NA,NA,TRBJ2-1,TRBV2,TGTGCCAGCAGAGGGACACCAAGCACCTACAATGAGCAGTTCTTC,CASRGTPSTYNEQFF
NA,NA,TRBJ1-1,TRBV6-2/TRBV6-3,TGTGCCAGCAGTTACTCGAAAACAGGGAGCACTGAAGCTTTCTTT,CASSYSKTGSTEAFF
TRBD1,NA,TRBJ2-7,TRBV4-1,TGCGCCAGCAGCCGGTCAGGGGGCGCGGAATCCTACGAGCAGTACTTC,CASSRSGGAESYEQYF
TRBD1,NA,TRBJ1-2,TRBV5-4,TGTGCCAGCAGCAGTCCCGACAGGGAATATGGCTACACCTTC,CASSSPDREYGYTF
NA,NA,TRBJ1-2,TRBV5-4,TGTGCCAGCAGCAACCTAGTTGGCGGCTACACCTTC,CASSNLVGGYTF
TRBD2,NA,TRBJ2-7,TRBV12-3/TRBV12-4,TGTGCCAGCAGTTTGGGGGGGACGCAGTACTTC,CASSLGGTQYF
TRBD2,NA,TRBJ2-7,TRBV5-1,TGCGCCAGCAGCTGGGGACTAGCGGGGGGCTTTAGTCGCTCCTACGAGCAGTACTTC,CASSWGLAGGFSRSYEQYF
NA,NA,TRBJ2-1,TRBV28,TGTGCCAGCAGTTTAAGGCAGGCCTCCTACAATGAGCAGTTCTTC,CASSLRQASYNEQFF
NA,NA,TRBJ1-5,TRBV6-1,TGTGCCAGCAGTGAAGTCTATAGCAATCAGCCCCAGCATTTT,CASSEVYSNQPQHF
TRBD2,once,TRBJ2-5,TRBV24-1,TGTGCCACCAGTGACTGGACAGAATTAGCGGGAGTCCTCCAAGAGACCCAGTACTTC,CATSDWTELAGVLQETQYF
TRBD1,NA,TRBJ2-7,TRBV10-1,TGCGCCAGCTCCGAATGGGGACAGGGAGGACCAGTCTACGAGCAGTACTTC,CASSEWGQGGPVYEQYF
TRBD2,NA,TRBJ2-5,TRBV25-1,TGTGCCAGCAGTGACCTAGCGGGGGTATCAGAGACCCAGTACTTC,CASSDLAGVSETQYF
TRBD1,NA,TRBJ1-2,TRBV5-1,TGCGCCAGCAGCCCCCCGACAGGGGGCTACACCTTC,CASSPPTGGYTF
TRBD1,NA,TRBJ2-7,TRBV3-1/TRBV3-2,TGTGCCAGCAGCCGAGGACAGGGCCTGGATCTAAGAGAGCAGTACTTC,CASSRGQGLDLREQYF